The rows below give T cell receptor beta chains drawn from one sample of a study of cytomegalovirus exposure and HLA in healthy donors. The table came from immunoSEQ multiplex PCR; TCRdb's copy has only in-frame clones and leaves some out. The table records fewer than 200,000 clones, 80% to 90% of them present only once. The sample taken for sequencing was PBMCs. Receptors were obtained from a woman under 30 in good health and CMV-seronegative. The CDR3 runs from the conserved cysteine through the conserved F or W. The size field is filled for only some rows; it gives once, few, many or a size class.

TRBJ2-7,.,14,TRBV7-9,CASSPLAGALEQYF
TRBJ2-2,once,14,TRBV23-1,CASSQTRNTGELFF
TRBJ1-1,.,14,TRBV2,CASNQGQGATEAFF
TRBJ1-5,few,15,TRBV18,CASSKGQVDNQPQHF
TRBJ2-3,.,17,TRBV28,CASSLMGGGSFTDTQYF
TRBJ2-7,.,13,TRBV7-2,CASKGIGEYEQYF
TRBJ1-2,.,17,TRBV5-6,CASSSLVGKQGNYGYTF
TRBJ2-2,.,17,TRBV18,CASSPLPGHSYTGELFF
TRBJ2-3,.,15,TRBV2,CASSEIFLVADTQYF
TRBJ2-5,.,12,TRBV28,CASRQGKETQYF
TRBJ2-7,.,15,TRBV18,CASSPPTGQFYEQYF
TRBJ1-2,.,14,TRBV7-2,CASSLETANYGYTF
TRBJ2-5,.,14,TRBV7-9,CASSFGGYQETQYF
TRBJ2-7,.,16,TRBV5-5,CASSLWLAGGPDEQYF
TRBJ2-1,once,13,TRBV6-1,CASSWRTGGEQFF
TRBJ1-1,once,13,TRBV29-1,CSVEGTVNTEAFF
TRBJ2-5,.,15,TRBV18,CASSPLGQGAETQYF
TRBJ2-1,.,16,TRBV5-1,CASSPLLESGSNEQFF
TRBJ1-5,once,13,TRBV6-5,CASDMGGNQPQHF
TRBJ2-1,.,12,TRBV5-6,CASSGGVDEQFF
TRBJ2-7,.,15,TRBV28,CASRNTGTGKYEQYF
TRBJ2-7,.,12,TRBV6-1,CASRKGHYEQYF
TRBJ2-7,.,15,TRBV13,CASSSTGPSSYEQYF
TRBJ2-1,.,15,TRBV5-1,CASSFLAGSDNEQFF
TRBJ1-2,.,17,TRBV6-1,CASSETTTLSGGGGYTF
TRBJ2-1,.,15,TRBV6-5,CASSPLGTPYNEQFF
TRBJ1-5,.,13,TRBV4-1,CASSHGQNQPQHF
TRBJ2-2,.,18,TRBV10-1,CASSELLAGGSNTGELFF
TRBJ1-2,.,18,TRBV7-2,CASSQDQGAFNANYGYTF
TRBJ1-2,once,15,TRBV7-9,CASSLVDSGNYGYTF
.,.,13,TRBV6-1,CASSQTGASEQYF
TRBJ2-1,.,17,TRBV5-1,CASSYLPGLAAYNEQFF
TRBJ1-5,.,13,TRBV7-8,CATTGGSNQPQHF
TRBJ2-7,.,15,TRBV7-9,CASSGPTGGESEQYF
TRBJ2-7,.,13,TRBV18,CASSPEAVYEQYF
TRBJ1-4,.,15,TRBV7-2,CASSLGTATNEKLFF
TRBJ1-2,.,13,TRBV5-1,CASSLAYDYGYTF
TRBJ2-2,.,15,TRBV5-6,CASSLMSGNTGELFF
TRBJ2-3,.,14,TRBV14,CASSPRTGVPTQYF
TRBJ1-4,.,14,TRBV6-5,CASTASPGNEKLFF
TRBJ1-2,.,11,TRBV2,CASSTVYGYTF
TRBJ1-1,once,13,TRBV5-5,CASSLVMNTEAFF
TRBJ2-7,.,13,TRBV6-5,CASRTGYSYEQYF
TRBJ2-4,.,13,TRBV2,CASRVGAKNIQYF